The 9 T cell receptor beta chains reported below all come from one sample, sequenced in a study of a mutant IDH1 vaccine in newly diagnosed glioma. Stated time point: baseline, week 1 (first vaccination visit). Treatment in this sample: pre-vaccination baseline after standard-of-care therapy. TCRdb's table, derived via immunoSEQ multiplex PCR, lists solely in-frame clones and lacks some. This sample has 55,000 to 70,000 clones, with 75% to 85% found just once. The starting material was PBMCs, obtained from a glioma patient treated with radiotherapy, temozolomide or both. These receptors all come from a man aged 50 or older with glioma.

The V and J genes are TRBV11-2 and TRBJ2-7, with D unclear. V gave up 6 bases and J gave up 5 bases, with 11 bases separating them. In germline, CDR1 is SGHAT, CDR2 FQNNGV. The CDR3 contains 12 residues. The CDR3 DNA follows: TGTGCCAGCAGTCGGTATCCTGACGAGCAGTACTTC. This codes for CASSRYPDEQYF. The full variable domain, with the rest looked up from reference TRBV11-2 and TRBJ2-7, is EAGVAQSPRYKIIEKRQSVAFWCNPISGHATLYWYQQILGQGPKLLIQFQNNGVVDDSQLPKDRFSAERLKGVDSTLKIQPAKLEDSAVYLCASSRYPDEQYFGPGTRLTVT.

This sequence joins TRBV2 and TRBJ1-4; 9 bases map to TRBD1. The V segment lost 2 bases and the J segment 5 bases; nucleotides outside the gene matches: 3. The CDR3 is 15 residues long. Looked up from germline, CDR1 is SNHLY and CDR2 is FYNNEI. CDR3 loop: CASSESGTGNEKLFF. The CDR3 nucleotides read TGTGCCAGCAGTGAATCCGGGACAGGGAATGAAAAACTGTTTTTT.

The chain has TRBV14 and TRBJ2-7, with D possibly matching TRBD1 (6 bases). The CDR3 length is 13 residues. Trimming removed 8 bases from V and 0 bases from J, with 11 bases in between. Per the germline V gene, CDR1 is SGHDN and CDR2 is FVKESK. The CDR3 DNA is TGTGCCAGCTTCGGCAGGGGCTCCTACGAGCAGTACTTC. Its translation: CASFGRGSYEQYF.

The CDR3 sequence is CASKSGLTYEQYF. The CDR3 DNA is TGCGCCAGCAAGTCCGGGTTGACCTACGAGCAGTACTTC. This chain uses TRBV5-1 with TRBJ2-7; D unclear. Germline loops: CDR1 SGHRS, CDR2 YFSETQ. The V gene lost 6 bases and the J gene lost 2 bases, with 12 bases spanning the gap. The CDR3 is 13 residues long.

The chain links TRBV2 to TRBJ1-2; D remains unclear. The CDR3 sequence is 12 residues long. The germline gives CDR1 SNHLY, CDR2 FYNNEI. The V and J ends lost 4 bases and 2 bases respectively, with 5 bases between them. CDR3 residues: CASSGQNYGYTF. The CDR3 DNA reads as TGTGCCAGCAGTGGGCAGAACTATGGCTACACCTTC.

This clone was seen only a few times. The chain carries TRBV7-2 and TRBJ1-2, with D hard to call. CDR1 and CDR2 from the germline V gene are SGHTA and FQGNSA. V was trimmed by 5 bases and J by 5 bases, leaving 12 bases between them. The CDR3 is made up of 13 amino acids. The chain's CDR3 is CASSVGSHYGYTF. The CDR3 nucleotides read TGTGCCAGCAGCGTCGGGTCTCATTATGGCTACACCTTC.

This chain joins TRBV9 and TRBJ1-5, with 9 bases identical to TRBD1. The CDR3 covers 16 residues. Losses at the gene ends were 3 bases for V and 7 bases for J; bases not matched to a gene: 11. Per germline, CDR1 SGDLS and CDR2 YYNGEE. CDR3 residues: CASSAGQGSTSQPQHF. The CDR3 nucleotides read TGTGCCAGCAGCGCGGGACAGGGATCGACCTCACAGCCCCAGCATTTT.

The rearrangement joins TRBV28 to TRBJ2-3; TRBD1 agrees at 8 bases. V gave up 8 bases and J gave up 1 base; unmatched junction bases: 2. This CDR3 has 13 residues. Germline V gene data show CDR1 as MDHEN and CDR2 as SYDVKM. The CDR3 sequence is CASGGQGTDTQYF. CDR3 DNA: TGTGCCAGCGGGGGACAGGGCACAGATACGCAGTATTTT.

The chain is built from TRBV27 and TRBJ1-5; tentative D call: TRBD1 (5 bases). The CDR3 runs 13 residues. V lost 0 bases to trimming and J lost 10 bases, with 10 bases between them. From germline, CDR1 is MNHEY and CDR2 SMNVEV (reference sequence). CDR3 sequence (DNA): TGTGCCAGCAGTTTATCGGGTTGGGACCCCCAGCATTTT. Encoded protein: CASSLSGWDPQHF.